The rows below give T cell receptor beta chains drawn from one sample of a study of cytomegalovirus exposure and HLA in healthy donors. The protocol was immunoSEQ multiplex PCR, while the TCRdb copy is restricted to in-frame clones and leaves out a portion. This table has about 62,000 clones, roughly 80% appearing once. The sample taken for sequencing was PBMCs. The receptors come from a woman aged 25 to 39 in good health and CMV-seronegative. Each CDR3 is given without its conserved first and last residue. The order of the fields is V gene, CDR3 protein.

TRBV27,ASSLIPGGAGQASNYGYT
TRBV29-1,SVVPASGGTDTQY
TRBV28,ASRTTSGSPLH
TRBV7-8,ASSSSTGGSSPLH
TRBV19,ASSAAGKHGYT
TRBV28,ASSRGAGYT
TRBV5-4,ASRPDTVTDTQY
TRBV6-1,ASSDYRGQTNEKLF
TRBV6-1,ASRITGNTEAF
TRBV7-2,ASSRRDRDEQY
TRBV28,ASNKGQPNSPLH
TRBV5-4,ASSLGLADQETQY
TRBV6-5,ASSYLQGGRNTEAF
TRBV19,ASSTATSSYNEQF
TRBV11-2,ASSLAPGTGLGKEGEQY
TRBV30,AWSPEGRDYGYT
TRBV2,ASRIDSSGNTIY
TRBV5-4,ASSLEPFSHSYNSPLH
TRBV5-6,ASKGRTEAF
TRBV14,ASSQDRGEGERAGELF
TRBV6-1,ASIGVGTDTQY
TRBV12-1,ASSFPTGSANEKLF
TRBV27,ASSLSPGLTDTQY
TRBV29-1,SVEDRTGGYEQY
TRBV9,ASSGYSEAPTEAF
TRBV6-1,ASSAGTGGRNTIY
TRBV11-2,ASSLGAGSTYGYT
TRBV6-1,ASSEQEGTDTQY
TRBV11-3,ASSYGHSSAEAF
TRBV4-3,ASSQGGVSYEQY
TRBV28,ASSNSGTAKGDTIY
TRBV6-5,ASSTRGHTEAF
TRBV27,ASSFGTFNQPQH
TRBV7-2,ASSSRIEGSYEQY
TRBV18,ASSPRNTEAF
TRBV11-2,ASSLDPGTQQY
TRBV6-1,ASSLLQGSNQPQH
TRBV7-9,SSSPWTGGTYNSPLH
TRBV5-4,ASSLASGALVETQY
TRBV2,ASSGTMVSYEQY
TRBV5-6,ASSLWLAGTTDTQY
TRBV5-1,ASSFTPSYEQY
TRBV5-1,ASSPSPGANVLT
TRBV5-5,ASSLAGQTLNNEKLF
TRBV4-1,ASSRGRGAGPDNEQF
TRBV6-6,ASSRGYNEQF
TRBV28,ASSTLPGGSGNTIY
TRBV27,ASSRTPTGQGSSPLH
TRBV4-1,ASSHLQGAGGAEQY
TRBV10-1,ASSESTSGDETQY
TRBV9,ASSFSGGEHNEQF
TRBV7-2,ASSLAEYEQY
TRBV5-6,ASSSRINEQF
TRBV28,ASNSFSYGYT
TRBV28,ASRRPTGGQETQY
TRBV11-3,ASSSAGEWGYGYT
TRBV7-8,ASGPPGTGGETQY
TRBV11-3,ASSLGQNNYEQY
TRBV19,ASSVLALAKNIQY
TRBV5-5,ASSLAGEDRFYTEAF